The T cell receptor beta chain under discussion was sequenced for a study of blood T cell repertoires in COVID-19. Study background: The study drew acute and convalescent COVID-19 samples from the United States, Italy and Spain. In each case, the material was cDNA or gDNA derived from T cells, B-cell-depleted T cells, or PBMCs.

This clone was found once. Profiling relied on immunoSEQ multiplex PCR, and the TCRdb table lists in-frame clones only, not all of them. The table lists 120,000 to 150,000 clones, 75% to 85% of them singletons. From germline, CDR1 is SGHNT and CDR2 YENEEA. CDR3 length equals 13 residues. V lost 4 bases to trimming and J lost 7 bases, with 14 bases between them. The J gene is TRBJ2-7, the V gene TRBV11-3; a possible D gene is TRBD1 (5 bases). The sequence was collected from a man aged 55 to 69 with active or convalescent COVID-19. Specimen: peripheral blood. The CDR3: CASSSGHLREQYF. The CDR3 nucleotides are TGTGCCAGCAGCTCCGGACACCTGAGAGAGCAGTACTTC. The entire variable domain, with the rest obtained from reference TRBV11-3 and TRBJ2-7, is as follows: EAGVVQSPRYKIIEKKQPVAFWCNPISGHNTLYWYLQNLGQGPELLIRYENEEAVDDSQLPKDRFSAERLKGVDSTLKIQPAELGDSAVYLCASSSGHLREQYFGPGTRLTVT.